Each of the 10 T cell receptor beta chains below was sequenced from the same sample in a study of cytomegalovirus exposure and HLA in healthy donors. Both 60 Vbeta primers and 13 Jbeta primers went into the PCR. Repertoires were generated with immunoSEQ multiplex PCR, while TCRdb's copy carries only in-frame clones and drops some. The sample lists roughly 190,000 clones, roughly 80% occurring once. The sample taken for sequencing was PBMCs. These receptors all come from a woman under 40 in good health and CMV-seropositive.

The V call is TRBV7-3, the J call TRBJ2-6, with D perhaps matching TRBD1 (6 bases). V lost 5 bases, J lost 0 bases, and 8 bases lay in between. The CDR3 is 15 residues long. Germline V gene sequence: CDR1 SGHTA, CDR2 FQGTGA. CDR3 region: CASSTQGSGANVLTF. As DNA, the CDR3 is TGTGCCAGCAGCACACAGGGCTCTGGGGCCAACGTCCTGACTTTC.

The chain joins TRBV2 to TRBJ1-6, with D possibly matching TRBD1 (5 bases). With 5 bases removed from V and 14 bases from J, the gap between germline ends came to 10 bases. This CDR3 spans 11 amino acids. Germline V lookup: CDR1 SNHLY, CDR2 FYNNEI. The CDR3 sequence is CASSPGGTLHF. DNA for the CDR3: TGTGCCAGCAGTCCCGGGGGGACCCTCCACTTT.

The rearrangement uses TRBV9 and TRBJ1-5; the D gene is possibly TRBD1 (6 bases). The CDR3 length is 16 residues. Germline-derived CDR1 and CDR2 are SGDLS and YYNGEE. V was cut by 0 bases and J by 4 bases, with 14 bases left in between. The CDR3 nucleotides read TGTGCCAGCAGCGTAGGGTCAGGGGAACAAAATCAGCCCCAGCATTTT. Translated, it gives CASSVGSGEQNQPQHF.

The chain couples TRBV5-4 to TRBJ2-5; TRBD2 agrees at 10 bases. Germline V CDR1 and CDR2: SGHNT, YYREEE (reference sequence). This CDR3 has 15 residues. V was pared by 1 base and J by 2 bases, with 2 bases of the junction left unmatched. The CDR3 DNA is TGTGCCAGCAGCTTGACTAGCGGGATTCAAGAGACCCAGTACTTC. It encodes CASSLTSGIQETQYF.

This sequence joins TRBV5-1 and TRBJ2-7; 8 bases are a match to TRBD1. The CDR3 is made up of 13 amino acids. Germline trimming cut 4 bases from V and 5 bases from J; bases unmatched to any gene: 5. Germline V lookup: CDR1 SGHRS, CDR2 YFSETQ. The CDR3 loop reads CASSGQGTDEQYF. The CDR3 DNA is TGCGCCAGCAGCGGACAGGGTACAGACGAGCAGTACTTC.

The chain is built from TRBV5-1 and TRBJ2-1; possible D gene TRBD1, 5 bases. With 0 bases removed from V and 6 bases from J, the gap between germline ends came to 16 bases. The CDR3 is 16 residues long. Germline lookup yields CDR1 SGHRS and CDR2 YFSETQ. The CDR3 region is CASSLGRQQGRNEQFF. CDR3 sequence (DNA): TGCGCCAGCAGCTTGGGCCGTCAGCAGGGTCGCAATGAGCAGTTCTTC.

The V call is TRBV4-3, the J call TRBJ1-4, with D possibly being TRBD1 (6 bases). The germline V gene has CDR1 LGHNA and CDR2 YSLEER. The CDR3 is made up of 17 amino acids. V lost 2 bases to trimming and J lost 4 bases, with 17 bases between them. CDR3 amino acids: CASSQRLGAGSNEKLFF. The CDR3 bases are TGCGCCAGCAGCCAAAGATTGGGGGCAGGGAGTAATGAAAAACTGTTTTTT.

The chain carries TRBV5-4 and TRBJ1-6; 9 positions agree with TRBD1. With V trimmed by 1 base and J by 9 bases, 5 bases remained unmatched. The CDR3 length is 15 residues. The germline V gene has CDR1 SGHNT and CDR2 YYREEE (reference sequence). The CDR3 protein is CASSLPGQGVSPLHF. The CDR3 DNA sequence: TGTGCCAGCAGCTTGCCGGGACAGGGAGTTTCACCCCTCCACTTT.

This clone was counted a single time. The chain employs TRBV7-2 and TRBJ1-1; TRBD1 is a possible D gene (5 bases). Per the germline V gene, CDR1 is SGHTA and CDR2 is FQGNSA. V was clipped by 3 bases and J by 5 bases, with 13 bases between them. The CDR3 consists of 14 residues. CDR3 in DNA: TGTGCCAGCAGCTTGGGGGGTCCAGCAACTGAAGCTTTCTTT. As protein: CASSLGGPATEAFF.

This chain links TRBV4-2 with TRBJ2-5; possibly TRBD2 for D (6 bases). In germline, CDR1 is LGHNA, CDR2 YNFKEQ. The ends were cut back, 1 base at V and 5 bases at J, with 11 bases in the middle. There are 14 residues in the CDR3. The CDR3 region is CASSQGREGETQYF. DNA for the CDR3: TGTGCCAGCAGCCAAGGGCGGGAAGGCGAGACCCAGTACTTC.